This is a list of T cell receptor beta chains from one sample in a study of cytomegalovirus exposure and HLA in healthy donors. Clones were sequenced by immunoSEQ multiplex PCR, and TCRdb holds only the in-frame ones, with some missing. This sample has about 190,000 clones, with just under 75% found just once. Sequencing input: PBMCs. The receptors were sampled from a woman aged 25 to 39 in good health and CMV-seropositive. Both conserved end residues are part of each CDR3. A D gene is named only where the DNA matches it firmly. Not all rows give a size; the values are once, few, many and, for expanded clones, a class.

V: TRBV11-1
J: TRBJ2-6
D: -
size: -
DNA: TGTGCCAGCAGCTTATCTATCTCTGGGGCCAACGTCCTGACTTTC
CDR3: CASSLSISGANVLTF

V: TRBV20-1
J: TRBJ1-2
D: -
size: few
DNA: TGCAGTGCTATCGACTATGGCTACACCTTC
CDR3: CSAIDYGYTF

V: TRBV5-4
J: TRBJ1-5
D: TRBD1
size: -
DNA: TGTGCCAGCAGCCACCTCCAGGGGGAGGATCAGCCCCAGCATTTT
CDR3: CASSHLQGEDQPQHF

V: TRBV5-5
J: TRBJ2-1
D: -
size: -
DNA: TGTGCCAGCAGCTTCTGGCGGGACGACAATGAGCAGTTCTTC
CDR3: CASSFWRDDNEQFF

V: TRBV28
J: TRBJ2-4
D: TRBD1
size: once
DNA: TGTGCCGCCGAAGACAGGGCGGCGGACATTCAGTACTTC
CDR3: CAAEDRAADIQYF

V: TRBV9
J: TRBJ2-7
D: TRBD1
size: -
DNA: TGTGCCAGCAGCGCCGGGACAGGACCTTACGAGCAGTACTTC
CDR3: CASSAGTGPYEQYF

V: TRBV28
J: TRBJ2-5
D: -
size: few
DNA: TGTGCCAGCAGCTATGGAGACGGACAAGAGACCCAGTACTTC
CDR3: CASSYGDGQETQYF

V: TRBV5-1
J: TRBJ2-3
D: -
size: -
DNA: TGCGCCAGCACAGAGGGGGTGGAAGATACGCAGTATTTT
CDR3: CASTEGVEDTQYF

V: TRBV7-2
J: TRBJ2-3
D: TRBD2
size: -
DNA: TGTGCCAGCAGCTTAGAGCGGGATAATTCGCAGTATTTT
CDR3: CASSLERDNSQYF

V: TRBV28
J: TRBJ2-3
D: -
size: -
DNA: TGTGCCAGCAGTTTACGCGCTGATACGCAGTATTTT
CDR3: CASSLRADTQYF

V: TRBV7-9
J: TRBJ2-1
D: -
size: -
DNA: TGTGCCAGCAGCCATGCGGTGCGGGAGCAGTTCTTC
CDR3: CASSHAVREQFF

V: TRBV7-6
J: TRBJ1-4
D: -
size: -
DNA: TGTGCCAGCAGCTCGGGGGGGAGGGAGGCGGCTAATGAAAAACTGTTTTTT
CDR3: CASSSGGREAANEKLFF

V: TRBV10-3
J: TRBJ2-2
D: TRBD2
size: -
DNA: TGTGCCATCAGTGCCAGCGGGAGTGGGACCGGGGAGCTGTTTTTT
CDR3: CAISASGSGTGELFF

V: TRBV2
J: TRBJ2-7
D: TRBD1
size: -
DNA: TGTGCCAGCAGTGGATCACAGGGGGTGGACGAGCAGTACTTC
CDR3: CASSGSQGVDEQYF

V: TRBV27
J: TRBJ2-7
D: TRBD1
size: -
DNA: TGTGCCAGCAGTTTATCCTCCCCGGGACAGGGCCACGAGCAGTACTTC
CDR3: CASSLSSPGQGHEQYF

V: TRBV4-2
J: TRBJ2-3
D: TRBD2
size: -
DNA: TGTGCCAGCAGCCAAGGGGGGGGAGGGCGTATCACAGATACGCAGTATTTT
CDR3: CASSQGGGGRITDTQYF

V: TRBV11-2
J: TRBJ2-1
D: -
size: -
DNA: TGTGCCAGCAACCCACGGGGGACGGTGCAGTTCTTC
CDR3: CASNPRGTVQFF

V: TRBV19
J: TRBJ1-1
D: TRBD1
size: -
DNA: TGTGCCAGTAGCCCACAGGGGGCGACTGCCGACTTGGACACTGAAGCTTTCTTT
CDR3: CASSPQGATADLDTEAFF

V: TRBV28
J: TRBJ2-3
D: TRBD2
size: -
DNA: TGTGCCAGCCGTCCCGCGGGAGCTTCTCCTCTCACAGATACGCAGTATTTT
CDR3: CASRPAGASPLTDTQYF

V: TRBV28
J: TRBJ1-1
D: TRBD1
size: -
DNA: TGTGCCAGCAGTGGACAGGCCTTGAACACTGAAGCTTTCTTT
CDR3: CASSGQALNTEAFF

V: TRBV4-1
J: TRBJ2-2
D: TRBD2
size: -
DNA: TGCGCCAGCAGCCAAGATCGCGGGGAGCTAGCGGGAGATCGCACCGGGGAGCTGTTTTTT
CDR3: CASSQDRGELAGDRTGELFF

V: TRBV5-1
J: TRBJ2-2
D: TRBD2
size: -
DNA: TGCGCCAGCGGGGAGCGGGATAGCACCGGGGAGCTGTTTTTT
CDR3: CASGERDSTGELFF

V: TRBV27
J: TRBJ2-1
D: -
size: -
DNA: TGTGCCAGCAGTTTATCACAGGGCACCTACAATGAGCAGTTCTTC
CDR3: CASSLSQGTYNEQFF

V: TRBV18
J: TRBJ2-2
D: TRBD1
size: -
DNA: TGTGCCAGCTCACCAGGACAGGGTCATCTCACCGGGGAGCTGTTTTTT
CDR3: CASSPGQGHLTGELFF

V: TRBV5-4
J: TRBJ1-1
D: TRBD1
size: -
DNA: TGTGCCAGCAGCTCACGACAGGGAATCGGCACTGAAGCTTTCTTT
CDR3: CASSSRQGIGTEAFF

V: TRBV27
J: TRBJ2-5
D: TRBD1
size: -
DNA: TGTGCCAGCAGTCCCCCGACAGGGTTCGAGACCCAGTACTTC
CDR3: CASSPPTGFETQYF

V: TRBV6-5
J: TRBJ2-5
D: -
size: -
DNA: TGTGCCACCCAAATAGAGGTCGGAGAGACCCAGTACTTC
CDR3: CATQIEVGETQYF

V: TRBV6-1
J: TRBJ2-1
D: -
size: once
DNA: TGTGCCAGCAGACCGACTTTTGATGAGCAGTTCTTC
CDR3: CASRPTFDEQFF

V: TRBV5-1
J: TRBJ2-5
D: -
size: -
DNA: TGCGCCAGCAGCTTGGGTGACTACGGCGGGGAGACCCAGTACTTC
CDR3: CASSLGDYGGETQYF

V: TRBV28
J: TRBJ2-7
D: -
size: once
DNA: TGTGCCAGCGTCCCCGGACAGTCCTACGAGCAGTACTTC
CDR3: CASVPGQSYEQYF

V: TRBV6-1
J: TRBJ2-7
D: TRBD1
size: -
DNA: TGTGTCAGCAGCTTCGGACAGGGGGCATCCTACGAGCAGTACTTC
CDR3: CVSSFGQGASYEQYF

V: TRBV7-9
J: TRBJ2-7
D: -
size: -
DNA: TGTTCCAGCAGCCCCGGGGTAGGCGCACAGTACTTC
CDR3: CSSSPGVGAQYF

V: TRBV4-2
J: TRBJ1-2
D: TRBD1
size: few
DNA: TGTGCCAGCAGCCAAGAGGGGACAGGGTATGGCTACACCTTC
CDR3: CASSQEGTGYGYTF

V: TRBV11-3
J: TRBJ1-1
D: TRBD1
size: -
DNA: TGTGCCAGCAGCCACGGGACAGGGAGGTCTGAAGCTTTCTTT
CDR3: CASSHGTGRSEAFF

V: TRBV2
J: TRBJ2-2
D: TRBD1
size: -
DNA: TGTGCCAGCAGTGTCCCCGACAGGGCGAACACCGGGGAGCTGTTTTTT
CDR3: CASSVPDRANTGELFF

V: TRBV4-1
J: TRBJ2-5
D: TRBD2
size: -
DNA: TGCGCCAGCAGCCAACCTTTAGCGGGGGGCCAAGAGACCCAGTACTTC
CDR3: CASSQPLAGGQETQYF

V: TRBV6-1
J: TRBJ1-5
D: TRBD1
size: -
DNA: TGTGCCAGCATACTTCAGGGGGCGATAAATCAGCCCCAGCATTTT
CDR3: CASILQGAINQPQHF

V: TRBV5-4
J: TRBJ2-5
D: -
size: -
DNA: TGTGCCAGCAGCTTGAGCCCAGGGGCCCAAGAGACCCAGTACTTC
CDR3: CASSLSPGAQETQYF

V: TRBV7-9
J: TRBJ1-2
D: -
size: -
DNA: TGTTCCAGCAGCTTAGTTGGCGGGGGCGAGGATGGCTACACCTTC
CDR3: CSSSLVGGGEDGYTF

V: TRBV21-1
J: TRBJ1-5
D: -
size: once
DNA: TGTGCCAGCAGCGAGGGGACAGGGGTCCATAGCAATCAGCCCCAGCATTTT
CDR3: CASSEGTGVHSNQPQHF

V: TRBV2
J: TRBJ2-2
D: TRBD2
size: -
DNA: TGTGCCAGCAGTCTTAGCGGGGGCAACACCGGGGAGCTGTTTTTT
CDR3: CASSLSGGNTGELFF

V: TRBV5-5
J: TRBJ2-7
D: TRBD1
size: -
DNA: TGTGCCAGCAGACTGGGACAGGGTCTCGAGCAGTACTTC
CDR3: CASRLGQGLEQYF

V: TRBV5-1
J: TRBJ2-5
D: TRBD2
size: -
DNA: TGCGCCAGCAGCTTGTCGGGGGGAGTCCCCCAAGAGACCCAGTACTTC
CDR3: CASSLSGGVPQETQYF

V: TRBV10-2
J: TRBJ1-2
D: -
size: -
DNA: TGCGCCAGCAGTGACAGGGAAGGCTACACCTTC
CDR3: CASSDREGYTF

V: TRBV7-8
J: TRBJ1-1
D: -
size: few
DNA: TGTGCCAGCAGCTCCCTATTGAACACTGAAGCTTTCTTT
CDR3: CASSSLLNTEAFF

V: TRBV6-5
J: TRBJ2-7
D: -
size: -
DNA: TGTGCCAGCAGCGCAGGGAGGTTGGTCTACGAGCAGTACTTC
CDR3: CASSAGRLVYEQYF

V: TRBV6-5
J: TRBJ2-7
D: -
size: -
DNA: TGTGCCAGCAGTTGGGGGCCAGGGGCCTACGAGCAGTACTTC
CDR3: CASSWGPGAYEQYF

V: TRBV19
J: TRBJ1-1
D: TRBD1
size: once
DNA: TGTGCCAGTAGTGGACAGGGGAACACTGAAGCTTTCTTT
CDR3: CASSGQGNTEAFF

V: TRBV6-5
J: TRBJ2-7
D: TRBD2
size: once
DNA: TGTGCCAGCAGTTACGGCGGGAGACCGTCCTACGAGCAGTACTTC
CDR3: CASSYGGRPSYEQYF

V: TRBV5-4
J: TRBJ1-2
D: -
size: few
DNA: TGTGCCAGCAGCTTGAAGCTCGGGACAAACTATGGCTACACCTTC
CDR3: CASSLKLGTNYGYTF

V: TRBV11-2
J: TRBJ1-1
D: TRBD1
size: few
DNA: TGTGCCAGCAGCTTGGACAGGGCGGCCACTGAAGCTTTCTTT
CDR3: CASSLDRAATEAFF

V: TRBV6-1
J: TRBJ2-2
D: -
size: few
DNA: TGTGCCAGCAGTGCGGTAGTCGCGAACACCGGGGAGCTGTTTTTT
CDR3: CASSAVVANTGELFF